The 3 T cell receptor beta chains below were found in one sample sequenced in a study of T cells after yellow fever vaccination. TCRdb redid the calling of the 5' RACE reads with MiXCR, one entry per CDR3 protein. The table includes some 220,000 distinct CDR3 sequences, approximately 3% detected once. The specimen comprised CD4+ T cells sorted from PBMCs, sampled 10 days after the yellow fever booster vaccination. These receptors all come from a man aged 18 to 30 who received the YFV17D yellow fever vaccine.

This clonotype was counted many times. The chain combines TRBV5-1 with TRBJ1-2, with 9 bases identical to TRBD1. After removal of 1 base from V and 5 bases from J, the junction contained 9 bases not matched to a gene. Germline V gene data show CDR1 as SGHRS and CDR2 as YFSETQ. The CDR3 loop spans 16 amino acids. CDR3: CASSLSGQGPGYGYTF. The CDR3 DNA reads TGCGCCAGCAGCTTGAGTGGACAGGGGCCAGGGTATGGCTACACCTTC.

CDR3 sequence reads: CASTEQANTEAFF. The CDR3 DNA follows: TGTGCCAGCACCGAGCAGGCGAACACTGAAGCTTTCTTT. The chain uses TRBV5-4 and TRBJ1-1; D uncertain. This CDR3 has 13 residues. The germline CDR1 and CDR2 sequences are SGHNT and YYREEE (reference sequence). V was clipped by 6 bases and J by 1 base, with 10 bases between them.

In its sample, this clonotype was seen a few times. Here the CDR3 reads CASSNTGPQHF. DNA for the CDR3: TGTGCCAGCTCAAACACGGGTCCCCAGCATTTT. This chain connects TRBV18 to TRBJ1-5; D call uncertain. Trimming cost V 5 bases and J 10 bases, with 9 bases left between them. Germline CDR1 KGHSH, CDR2 LQKENI. The CDR3 runs 11 residues. The full variable domain, its missing parts supplied by reference TRBV18 and TRBJ1-5, is NAGVMQNPRHLVRRRGQEARLRCSPMKGHSHVYWYRQLPEEGLKFMVYLQKENIIDESGMPKERFSAEFPKEGPSILRIQQVVRGDSAAYFCASSNTGPQHFGDGTRLSIL.